This TCR beta chain is from a study of T cell responses to AZD1222 COVID-19 vaccine. As concerns this clone: The target antigen is unknown.

TCRdb's copy holds only in-frame clones and misses some; the assay was immunoSEQ multiplex PCR. This table has roughly 160,000 clones, about 90% appearing once. Notes on the study in general: Only 5 to 7 AZD1222 recipients tested seropositive at baseline. Spike-specific TCR breadth and depth both grew after two AZD1222 doses. Unmutated regions of variants are reportedly targeted by nearly half of spike-specific TCRs. Among vaccine-associated CD4 TCRs, coverage spanned spike, with dominance at 160-218 and 743-854.

Specimen: peripheral blood, collected on day 0 of MenACWY control vaccination. The TCR sequence derives from an adult in good health.

The CDR3 protein is CATSRGFEQYF. CDR3 coding DNA: TGTGCCACCTCGAGGGGTTTCGAGCAGTACTTC. The chain couples TRBV24-1 to TRBJ2-7; D might be TRBD1 or TRBD2, each matching 5 bases. Trimming stripped 9 bases from V and 6 bases from J, with 11 bases between. Germline values: CDR1 KGHDR, CDR2 SFDVKD. This CDR3 spans 11 amino acids.